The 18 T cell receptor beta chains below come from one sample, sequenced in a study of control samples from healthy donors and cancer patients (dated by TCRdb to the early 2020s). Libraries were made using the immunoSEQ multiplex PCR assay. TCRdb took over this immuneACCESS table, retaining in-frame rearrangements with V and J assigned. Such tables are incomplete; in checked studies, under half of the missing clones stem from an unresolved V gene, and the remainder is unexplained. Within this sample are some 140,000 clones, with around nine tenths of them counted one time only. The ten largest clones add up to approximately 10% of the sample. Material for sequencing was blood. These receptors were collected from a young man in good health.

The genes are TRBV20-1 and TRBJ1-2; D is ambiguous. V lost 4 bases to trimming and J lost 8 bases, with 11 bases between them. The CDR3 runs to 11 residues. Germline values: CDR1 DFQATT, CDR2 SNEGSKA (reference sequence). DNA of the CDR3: TGCAGTGCTATGCTCCGCACGGGCTACACCTTC. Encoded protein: CSAMLRTGYTF.

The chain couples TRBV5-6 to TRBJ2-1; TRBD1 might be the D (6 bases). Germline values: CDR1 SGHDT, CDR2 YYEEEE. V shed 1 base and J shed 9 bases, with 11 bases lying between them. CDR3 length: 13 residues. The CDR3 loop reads CASSLSGAGEQFF. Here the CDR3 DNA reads TGTGCCAGCAGCTTGTCAGGGGCGGGTGAGCAGTTCTTC.

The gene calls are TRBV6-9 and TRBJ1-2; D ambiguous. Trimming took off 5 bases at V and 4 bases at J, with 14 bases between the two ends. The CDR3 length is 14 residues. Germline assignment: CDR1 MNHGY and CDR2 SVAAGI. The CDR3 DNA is TGTGCCAGCAGTGCCTGGTCCTGGAGCTATGGCTACACCTTC. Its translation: CASSAWSWSYGYTF.

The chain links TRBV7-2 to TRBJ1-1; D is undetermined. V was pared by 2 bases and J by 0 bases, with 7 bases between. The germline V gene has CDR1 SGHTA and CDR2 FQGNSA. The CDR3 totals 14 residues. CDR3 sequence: CASSLTVMNTEAFF. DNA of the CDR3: TGTGCCAGCAGCTTAACGGTCATGAACACTGAAGCTTTCTTT.

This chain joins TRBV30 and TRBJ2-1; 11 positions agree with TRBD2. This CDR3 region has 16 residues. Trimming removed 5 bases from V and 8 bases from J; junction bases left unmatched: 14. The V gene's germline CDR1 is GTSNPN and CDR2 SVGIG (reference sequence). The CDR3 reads CAWATGQLAGVDEQFF. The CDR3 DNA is TGTGCCTGGGCGACAGGGCAACTAGCGGGAGTTGATGAGCAGTTCTTC.

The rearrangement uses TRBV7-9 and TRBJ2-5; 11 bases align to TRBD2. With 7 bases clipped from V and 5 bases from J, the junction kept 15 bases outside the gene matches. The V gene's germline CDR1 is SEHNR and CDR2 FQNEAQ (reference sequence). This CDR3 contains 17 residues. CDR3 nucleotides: TGTGCCAGCATAAACTCACTAGCGGGAGAATTGGGGGAGACCCAGTACTTC. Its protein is CASINSLAGELGETQYF.

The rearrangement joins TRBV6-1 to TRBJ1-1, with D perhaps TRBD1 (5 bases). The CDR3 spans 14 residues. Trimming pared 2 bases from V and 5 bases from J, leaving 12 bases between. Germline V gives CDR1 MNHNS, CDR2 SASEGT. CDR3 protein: CASSEQGPLTEAFF. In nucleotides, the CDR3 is TGTGCCAGCAGTGAACAGGGCCCGCTTACTGAAGCTTTCTTT.

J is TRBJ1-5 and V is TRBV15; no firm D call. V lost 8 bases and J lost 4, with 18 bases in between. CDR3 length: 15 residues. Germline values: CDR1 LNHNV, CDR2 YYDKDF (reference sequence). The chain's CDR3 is CATGPTLYINQPQHF. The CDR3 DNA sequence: TGTGCCACCGGCCCCACGCTCTACATAAATCAGCCCCAGCATTTT.

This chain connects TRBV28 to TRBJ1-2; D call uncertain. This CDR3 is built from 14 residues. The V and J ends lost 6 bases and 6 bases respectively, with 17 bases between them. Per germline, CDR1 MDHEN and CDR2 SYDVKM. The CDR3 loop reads CASSRYSALDGYTF. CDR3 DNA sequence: TGTGCCAGCAGCCGATACAGCGCCTTGGATGGCTACACCTTC.

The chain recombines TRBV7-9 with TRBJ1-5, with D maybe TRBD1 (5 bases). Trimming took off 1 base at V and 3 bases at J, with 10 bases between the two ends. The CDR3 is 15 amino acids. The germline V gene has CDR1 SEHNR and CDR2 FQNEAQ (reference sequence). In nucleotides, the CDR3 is TGTGCCAGCAGCTTAGACCAGGGAGTCAATCAGCCCCAGCATTTT. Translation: CASSLDQGVNQPQHF.

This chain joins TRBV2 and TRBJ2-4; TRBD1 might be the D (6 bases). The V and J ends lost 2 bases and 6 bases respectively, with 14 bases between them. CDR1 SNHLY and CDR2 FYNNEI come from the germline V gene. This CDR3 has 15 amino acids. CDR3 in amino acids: CASSESRGEGNIQYF. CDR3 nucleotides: TGTGCCAGCAGTGAAAGCAGGGGAGAAGGAAACATTCAGTACTTC. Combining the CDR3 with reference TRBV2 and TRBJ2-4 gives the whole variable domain EPEVTQTPSHQVTQMGQEVILRCVPISNHLYFYWYRQILGQKVEFLVSFYNNEISEKSEIFDDQFSVERPDGSNFTLKIRSTKLEDSAMYFCASSESRGEGNIQYFGAGTRLSVL.

The DNA for the CDR3 is TGTGCCAGCAGCTTTAGGCACACCGGGGAGCTGTTTTTT. Protein sequence: CASSFRHTGELFF. The chain links TRBV7-2 to TRBJ2-2; no clear D. The CDR3 has 13 amino acids. V lost 3 bases, J lost 3 bases, and 5 bases lay in between. Per the germline V gene, CDR1 is SGHTA and CDR2 is FQGNSA.

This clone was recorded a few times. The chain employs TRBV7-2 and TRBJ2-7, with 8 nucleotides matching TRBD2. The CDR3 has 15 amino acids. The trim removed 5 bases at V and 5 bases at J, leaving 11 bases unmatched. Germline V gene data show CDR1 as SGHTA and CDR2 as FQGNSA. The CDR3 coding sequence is TGTGCCAGCAGCCCGCGAGGCGGGAGGTTCAACGAGCAGTACTTC. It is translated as CASSPRGGRFNEQYF.

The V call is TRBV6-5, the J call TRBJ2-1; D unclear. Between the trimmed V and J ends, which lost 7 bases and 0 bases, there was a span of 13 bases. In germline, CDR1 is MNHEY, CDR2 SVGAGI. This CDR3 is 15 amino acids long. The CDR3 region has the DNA TGTGCCAGCAAAACTGATCCCAGCTCCTACAATGAGCAGTTCTTC. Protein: CASKTDPSSYNEQFF.

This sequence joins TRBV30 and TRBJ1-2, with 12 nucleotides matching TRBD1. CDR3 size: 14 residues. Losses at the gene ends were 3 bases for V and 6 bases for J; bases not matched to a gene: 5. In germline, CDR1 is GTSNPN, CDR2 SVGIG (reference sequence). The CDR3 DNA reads TGTGCCTGGAGGGGGACAGGGGGCGGGAATGGCTACACCTTC. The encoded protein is CAWRGTGGGNGYTF. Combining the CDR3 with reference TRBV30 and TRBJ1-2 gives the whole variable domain SQTIHQWPATLVQPVGSPLSLECTVEGTSNPNLYWYRQAAGRGLQLLFYSVGIGQISSEVPQNLSASRPQDRQFILSSKKLLLSDSGFYLCAWRGTGGGNGYTFGSGTRLTVV.

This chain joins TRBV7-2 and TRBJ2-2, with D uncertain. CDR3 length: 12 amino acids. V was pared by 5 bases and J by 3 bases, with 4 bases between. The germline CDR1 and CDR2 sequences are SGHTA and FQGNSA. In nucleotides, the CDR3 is TGTGCCAGCAGCCATCACACCGGGGAGCTGTTTTTT. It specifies CASSHHTGELFF.

For the CDR3, the DNA is TGTGCCAGCAGTGAAGCTGTGCTAGCGGGAGTACTAAGGGCCCAGTACTTC. Its protein product is CASSEAVLAGVLRAQYF. The V gene is TRBV2, the J gene TRBJ2-5; 10 bases map to TRBD2. J gave up 9 bases and V 0 bases, and 13 bases lay outside the gene matches. CDR3 length: 17 amino acids. Germline-derived CDR1 and CDR2 are SNHLY and FYNNEI.

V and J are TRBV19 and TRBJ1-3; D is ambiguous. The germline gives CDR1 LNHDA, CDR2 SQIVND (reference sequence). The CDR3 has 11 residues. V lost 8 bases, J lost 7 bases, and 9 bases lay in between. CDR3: CASRLLNTIYF. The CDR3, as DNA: TGTGCCAGTCGACTATTGAACACCATATATTTT.